A single sample gave rise to the 20 T cell receptor beta chains below, sequenced in a study of T cell responses to AZD1222 COVID-19 vaccine. Generated by immunoSEQ multiplex PCR, the TCRdb table keeps only in-frame clones and is missing some. The sample has roughly 160,000 clones, about 90% seen once; the top ten hold about 4%. The specimen was peripheral blood, collected on day 0 of MenACWY control vaccination. The receptors were sampled from an adult in good health.

The CDR3 here is CASSLWASASEAFF. The CDR3, as DNA: TGTGCCAGCAGTTTATGGGCCTCGGCCAGTGAAGCTTTCTTT. The chain joins TRBV27 to TRBJ1-1; D call uncertain. Germline-derived CDR1 and CDR2 are MNHEY and SMNVEV (reference sequence). V was cut by 1 base and J by 7 bases, with 13 bases left in between. This CDR3 is 14 amino acids long.

The chain is built from TRBV15 and TRBJ1-1, with D possibly TRBD1 on 5 matching bases. The CDR3 sequence is 12 residues long. Trimming stripped 6 bases from V and 5 bases from J, with 10 bases between. Germline assignment: CDR1 LNHNV and CDR2 YYDKDF (reference sequence). The CDR3 spells CATSGTGTEAFF. In DNA, the CDR3 is TGTGCCACCAGTGGGACGGGGACTGAAGCTTTCTTT. Combining the CDR3 with reference TRBV15 and TRBJ1-1 gives the whole variable domain DAMVIQNPRYQVTQFGKPVTLSCSQTLNHNVMYWYQQKSSQAPKLLFHYYDKDFNNEADTPDNFQSRRPNTSFCFLDIRSPGLGDTAMYLCATSGTGTEAFFGQGTRLTVV.

V and J are TRBV9 and TRBJ1-1, with D uncertain. Germline V CDR1 and CDR2: SGDLS, YYNGEE. Trimming stripped 1 base from V and 1 base from J, with 8 bases between. The CDR3 is made up of 14 amino acids. CDR3 in DNA: TGTGCCAGCAGCGTACACAACACGAACACTGAAGCTTTCTTT. Protein product: CASSVHNTNTEAFF.

The J gene is TRBJ1-4, the V gene TRBV2; 9 nucleotides match TRBD1. CDR1 SNHLY and CDR2 FYNNEI come from the germline V gene. The CDR3 sequence is 15 residues long. Trimming at V came to 6 bases and at J to 7 bases, leaving 9 bases not matched to a gene. CDR3 sequence: CASRAGQGWSEKLFF. The CDR3 DNA reads TGTGCCAGCAGGGCCGGACAGGGGTGGTCTGAAAAACTGTTTTTT.

DNA for the CDR3: TGTGCCAGCAGCGACAAACAGGGGGCCCCTGGAAACACCATATATTTT. Translated: CASSDKQGAPGNTIYF. The chain has TRBV9 and TRBJ1-3; 9 bases fit TRBD1. Unmatched junction bases numbered 6, after V lost 3 bases and J lost 2 bases. Germline lookup yields CDR1 SGDLS and CDR2 YYNGEE. The CDR3 is 16 amino acids.

The chain uses TRBV12-3 or TRBV12-4 and TRBJ1-1; D not certain. CDR3 size: 13 residues. Trimming cost V 5 bases and J 5 bases, with 12 bases left between them. In DNA, the CDR3 is TGTGCCAGCAGTAAGACTGAGCGAACTGAAGCTTTCTTT. It encodes CASSKTERTEAFF.

This chain joins TRBV5-1 and TRBJ1-2; D ambiguous. This CDR3 contains 14 residues. CDR1 is SGHRS and CDR2 is YFSETQ in the germline V gene. The germline V and J ends were trimmed by 0 bases and 0 bases, with 6 bases remaining between them. CDR3 nucleotide sequence: TGCGCCAGCAGCTTGGTGGGGACTAACTATGGCTACACCTTC. It specifies CASSLVGTNYGYTF.

The chain recombines TRBV7-2 with TRBJ2-1; D might be TRBD2 (5 bases). Between the trimmed V and J ends, which lost 3 bases and 5 bases, there was a span of 11 bases. Germline loops: CDR1 SGHTA, CDR2 FQGNSA. The CDR3 is made up of 14 amino acids. The CDR3 spells CASSLERSNNEQFF. For the CDR3, the DNA is TGTGCCAGCAGCTTGGAGCGGTCTAACAATGAGCAGTTCTTC. The full variable domain, rest sourced from reference TRBV7-2 and TRBJ2-1, is GAGVSQSPSNKVTEKGKDVELRCDPISGHTALYWYRQSLGQGLEFLIYFQGNSAPDKSGLPSDRFSAERTGGSVSTLTIQRTQQEDSAVYLCASSLERSNNEQFFGPGTRLTVL.

The chain is built from TRBV10-3 and TRBJ1-6, with D tentatively TRBD1 (5 bases). The CDR3 totals 16 residues. Germline CDR1 reads ENHRY; CDR2 reads SYGVKD. The germline V and J ends were trimmed by 0 bases and 11 bases, with 17 bases remaining between them. The DNA for the CDR3 is TGTGCCATCAGTGAGTCGGGGCGGGGAACCCGCGCACCCCTCCACTTT. It encodes CAISESGRGTRAPLHF.

The rearrangement links TRBV9 to TRBJ2-5; D remains unclear. This CDR3 comprises 13 residues. V was pared by 0 bases and J by 1 base, with 4 bases between. Germline V lookup: CDR1 SGDLS, CDR2 YYNGEE. CDR3 sequence reads: CASSVAFQETQYF. In DNA form, the CDR3 reads TGTGCCAGCAGCGTAGCCTTCCAAGAGACCCAGTACTTC.

The CDR3 spells CASSSGSGIPFDEQFF. For the CDR3, the DNA is TGTGCCAGCAGCAGTGGTAGCGGGATTCCCTTCGATGAGCAGTTCTTC. The chain couples TRBV13 to TRBJ2-1, with 8 positions matching TRBD2. CDR3 size: 16 residues. Per germline, CDR1 PRHDT and CDR2 FYEKMQ (reference sequence). With V trimmed by 5 bases and J by 8 bases, 14 bases remained unmatched.

The chain employs TRBV27 and TRBJ2-7; 7 bases map to TRBD1. Germline values: CDR1 MNHEY, CDR2 SMNVEV (reference sequence). The ends lost 7 bases at V and 4 bases at J; junction bases unmatched: 16. The CDR3 length is 16 residues. The DNA of the CDR3 is TGTGCCAGCATTAACAACAGGGGCGGACGGTTTTACGAGCAGTACTTC. This codes for CASINNRGGRFYEQYF.

This clone turned up a few times. The rearrangement uses TRBV4-3 and TRBJ2-1, with 8 bases identical to TRBD2. This CDR3 comprises 18 residues. The junction had 17 bases not matched to a gene; V was cut back by 2 bases and J by 8 bases. Germline CDR1 is LGHNA and CDR2 is YSLEER. Written as DNA, the CDR3 is TGCGCCAGCAGCCAAAGCCGTTTTGCGGGAGGTATGGAGGATGAGCAGTTCTTC. Encoded protein: CASSQSRFAGGMEDEQFF.

Written as DNA, the CDR3 is TGCGCCAGCAGCTTGGTCGTGACGAACACCGGGGAGCTGTTTTTT. Protein sequence: CASSLVVTNTGELFF. The J gene is TRBJ2-2, the V gene TRBV5-1; D remains ambiguous. The CDR3 sequence is 15 residues long. From germline, CDR1 is SGHRS and CDR2 YFSETQ. Trimming pared 0 bases from V and 0 bases from J, leaving 6 bases between.

This clone was seen a handful of times. V usage is TRBV3-1 (or the pseudogene TRBV3-2) and J usage is TRBJ2-1; 7 bases fit TRBD2. V lost 4 bases, J lost 9 bases, and 6 bases stayed unmatched. The CDR3 covers 13 residues. Germline V gene data show CDR1 as LGHDT and CDR2 as YNNKEL (reference sequence). This CDR3 is CASSPTSVGEQFF. Here the CDR3 DNA reads TGTGCCAGCAGCCCTACTAGCGTCGGTGAGCAGTTCTTC.

CDR3: CASRTGQLDQPQHF. CDR3 bases: TGTGCCAGCAGGACCGGACAGCTAGATCAGCCCCAGCATTTT. The V gene is TRBV6-6, the J gene TRBJ1-5, with D tentatively TRBD1 (6 bases). Deletions cut 6 bases from V and 5 bases from J, with 14 bases between. Germline V gene data show CDR1 as MNHNY and CDR2 as SVGAGI (reference sequence). The CDR3 is 14 residues long.

This clone was recorded once. V usage is TRBV20-1 and J usage is TRBJ1-1; D gene ambiguous. CDR1 is DFQATT, CDR2 SNEGSKA, per germline (reference sequence). Trimming left V 4 bases short and J 3 bases short, with 3 bases between. The CDR3 runs 10 residues. CDR3 sequence: CSAIDTEAFF. The CDR3 DNA follows: TGCAGTGCTATCGACACTGAAGCTTTCTTT.

The chain recombines TRBV10-3 with TRBJ1-3, with D unclear. The germline gives CDR1 ENHRY, CDR2 SYGVKD. CDR3 length: 12 amino acids. Trimming cost V 7 bases and J 4 bases, with 8 bases left between them. This CDR3 reads CAIMGGGNTIYF. The CDR3 DNA reads as TGTGCCATCATGGGAGGGGGAAACACCATATATTTT.

This chain links TRBV5-1 with TRBJ2-7; D could derive from TRBD1 or TRBD2 (6 bases each). This CDR3 has 14 amino acids. CDR1 is SGHRS and CDR2 is YFSETQ in the germline V gene. V lost 4 bases and J lost 8, with 19 bases in between. The CDR3 nucleotides are TGCGCCAGCAGCATGAGGGGGGAAGCCTTCAAGCAGTACTTC. It is translated as CASSMRGEAFKQYF.

The chain uses TRBV5-8 and TRBJ1-2; TRBD1 matches 7 bases. Trimming took 3 bases from V and 5 from J; bases not matched to a gene: 10. The CDR3 extends over 15 amino acids. Germline CDR1 reads SGHTS; CDR2 reads YDEGEE. The CDR3: CASSCSTGAAYGYTF. In DNA form, the CDR3 reads TGTGCCAGCAGCTGCTCAACAGGGGCCGCATATGGCTACACCTTC. The variable domain in full, completed from reference TRBV5-8 and TRBJ1-2, reads EAGVTQSPTHLIKTRGQQATLRCSPISGHTSVYWYQQALGLGLQFLLWYDEGEERNRGNFPPRFSGRQFPNYSSELNVNALELEDSALYLCASSCSTGAAYGYTFGSGTRLTVV.